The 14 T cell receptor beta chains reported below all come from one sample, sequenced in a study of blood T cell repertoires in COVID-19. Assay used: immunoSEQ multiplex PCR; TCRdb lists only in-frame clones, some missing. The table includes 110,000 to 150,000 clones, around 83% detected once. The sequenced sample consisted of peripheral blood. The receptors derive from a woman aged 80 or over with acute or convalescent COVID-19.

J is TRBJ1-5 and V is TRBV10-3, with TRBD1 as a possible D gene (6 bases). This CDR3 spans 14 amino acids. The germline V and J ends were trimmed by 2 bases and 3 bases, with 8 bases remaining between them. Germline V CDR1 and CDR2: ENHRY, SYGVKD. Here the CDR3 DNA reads TGTGCCATCAGTGAGACAGGGACCAATCAGCCCCAGCATTTT. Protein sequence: CAISETGTNQPQHF.

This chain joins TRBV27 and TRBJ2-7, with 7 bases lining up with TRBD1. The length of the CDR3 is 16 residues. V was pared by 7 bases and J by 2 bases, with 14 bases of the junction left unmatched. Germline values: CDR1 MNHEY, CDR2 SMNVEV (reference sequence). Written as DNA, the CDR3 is TGTGCCAGCATCCCCACTTTGGGGCAGGGGGCCTACGAGCAGTACTTC. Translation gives CASIPTLGQGAYEQYF.

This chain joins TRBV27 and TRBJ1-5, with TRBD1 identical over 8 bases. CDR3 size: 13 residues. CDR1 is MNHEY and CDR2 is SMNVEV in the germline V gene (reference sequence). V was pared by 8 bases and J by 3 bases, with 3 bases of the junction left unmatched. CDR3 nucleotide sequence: TGTGCCAGCGGACAGGGTTACAATCAGCCCCAGCATTTT. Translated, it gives CASGQGYNQPQHF.

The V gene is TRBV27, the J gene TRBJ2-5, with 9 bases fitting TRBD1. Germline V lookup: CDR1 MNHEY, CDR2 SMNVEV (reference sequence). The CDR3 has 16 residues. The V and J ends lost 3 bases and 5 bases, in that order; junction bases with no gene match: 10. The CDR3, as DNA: TGTGCCAGCAGTTTGACTAGGGGACAGGGATGGGAGACCCAGTACTTC. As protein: CASSLTRGQGWETQYF.

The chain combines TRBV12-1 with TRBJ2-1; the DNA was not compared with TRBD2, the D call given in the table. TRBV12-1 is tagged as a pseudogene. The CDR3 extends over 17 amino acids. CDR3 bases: TGTGCCAGCAGCTTTAGGAGGTCGGGGGAGGGCCACGATGAGCAGTTCTTC. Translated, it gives CASSFRRSGEGHDEQFF.

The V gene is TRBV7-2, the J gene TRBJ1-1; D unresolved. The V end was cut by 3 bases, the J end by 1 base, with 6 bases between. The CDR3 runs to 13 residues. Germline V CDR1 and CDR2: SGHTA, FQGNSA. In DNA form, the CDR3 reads TGTGCCAGCAGCTTGGGGAGGAACACTGAAGCTTTCTTT. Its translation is CASSLGRNTEAFF.

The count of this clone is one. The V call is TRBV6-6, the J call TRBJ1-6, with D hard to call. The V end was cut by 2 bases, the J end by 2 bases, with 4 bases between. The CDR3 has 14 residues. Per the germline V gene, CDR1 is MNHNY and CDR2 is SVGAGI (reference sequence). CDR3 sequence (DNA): TGTGCCAGCAGTTACGAGCCCTATAATTCACCCCTCCACTTT. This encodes CASSYEPYNSPLHF.

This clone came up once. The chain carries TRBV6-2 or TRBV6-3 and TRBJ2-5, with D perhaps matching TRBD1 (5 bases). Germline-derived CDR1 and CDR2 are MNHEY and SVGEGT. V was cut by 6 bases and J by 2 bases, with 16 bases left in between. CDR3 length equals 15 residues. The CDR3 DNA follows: TGTGCCAGCAGCCAAACCGGACACCCTCAAGAGACCCAGTACTTC. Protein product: CASSQTGHPQETQYF.

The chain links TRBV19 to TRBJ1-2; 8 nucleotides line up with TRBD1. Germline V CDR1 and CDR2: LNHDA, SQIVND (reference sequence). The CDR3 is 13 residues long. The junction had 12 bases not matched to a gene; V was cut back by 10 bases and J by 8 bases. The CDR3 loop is CATLPRGRGGYTF. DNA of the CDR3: TGTGCCACACTTCCCAGGGGGCGAGGAGGCTACACCTTC.

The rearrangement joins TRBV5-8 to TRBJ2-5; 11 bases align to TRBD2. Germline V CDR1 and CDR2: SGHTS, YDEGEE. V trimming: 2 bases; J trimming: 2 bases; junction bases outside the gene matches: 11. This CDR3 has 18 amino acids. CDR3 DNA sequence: TGTGCCAGCAGCTTAGGCCTAGCGGGGGGAATGATACAAGAGACCCAGTACTTC. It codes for CASSLGLAGGMIQETQYF.

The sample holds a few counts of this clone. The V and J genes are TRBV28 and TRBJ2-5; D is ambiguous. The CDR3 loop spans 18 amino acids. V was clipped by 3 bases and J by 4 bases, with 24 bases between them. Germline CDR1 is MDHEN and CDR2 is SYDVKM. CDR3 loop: CASSFGRIYIKGGETQYF. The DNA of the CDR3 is TGTGCCAGCAGTTTCGGTCGAATTTACATTAAAGGCGGAGAGACCCAGTACTTC.

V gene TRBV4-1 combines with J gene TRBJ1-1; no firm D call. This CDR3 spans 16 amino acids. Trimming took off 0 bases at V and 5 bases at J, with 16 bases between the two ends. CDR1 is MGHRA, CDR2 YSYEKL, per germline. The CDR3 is CASSQDPPARWTEAFF. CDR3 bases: TGCGCCAGCAGCCAAGACCCGCCGGCTAGGTGGACTGAAGCTTTCTTT.

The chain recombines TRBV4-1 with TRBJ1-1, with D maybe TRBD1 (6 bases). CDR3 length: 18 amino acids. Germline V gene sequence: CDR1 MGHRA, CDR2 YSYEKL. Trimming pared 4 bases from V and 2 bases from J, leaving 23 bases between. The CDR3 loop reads CASSPRDMGRFRNTEAFF. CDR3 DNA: TGCGCCAGCAGCCCGAGGGACATGGGAAGATTTAGAAACACTGAAGCTTTCTTT.

As DNA, the CDR3 is TGTGCCAGCAGCTTAGGGGGACAGGGTAATTCACCCCTCCACTTT. Translating gives CASSLGGQGNSPLHF. The gene calls are TRBV11-2 and TRBJ1-6; 9 nucleotides match TRBD1. From germline, CDR1 is SGHAT and CDR2 FQNNGV. The CDR3 loop spans 15 amino acids. V shed 1 base and J 6 bases; nucleotides not matched to a gene: 1.